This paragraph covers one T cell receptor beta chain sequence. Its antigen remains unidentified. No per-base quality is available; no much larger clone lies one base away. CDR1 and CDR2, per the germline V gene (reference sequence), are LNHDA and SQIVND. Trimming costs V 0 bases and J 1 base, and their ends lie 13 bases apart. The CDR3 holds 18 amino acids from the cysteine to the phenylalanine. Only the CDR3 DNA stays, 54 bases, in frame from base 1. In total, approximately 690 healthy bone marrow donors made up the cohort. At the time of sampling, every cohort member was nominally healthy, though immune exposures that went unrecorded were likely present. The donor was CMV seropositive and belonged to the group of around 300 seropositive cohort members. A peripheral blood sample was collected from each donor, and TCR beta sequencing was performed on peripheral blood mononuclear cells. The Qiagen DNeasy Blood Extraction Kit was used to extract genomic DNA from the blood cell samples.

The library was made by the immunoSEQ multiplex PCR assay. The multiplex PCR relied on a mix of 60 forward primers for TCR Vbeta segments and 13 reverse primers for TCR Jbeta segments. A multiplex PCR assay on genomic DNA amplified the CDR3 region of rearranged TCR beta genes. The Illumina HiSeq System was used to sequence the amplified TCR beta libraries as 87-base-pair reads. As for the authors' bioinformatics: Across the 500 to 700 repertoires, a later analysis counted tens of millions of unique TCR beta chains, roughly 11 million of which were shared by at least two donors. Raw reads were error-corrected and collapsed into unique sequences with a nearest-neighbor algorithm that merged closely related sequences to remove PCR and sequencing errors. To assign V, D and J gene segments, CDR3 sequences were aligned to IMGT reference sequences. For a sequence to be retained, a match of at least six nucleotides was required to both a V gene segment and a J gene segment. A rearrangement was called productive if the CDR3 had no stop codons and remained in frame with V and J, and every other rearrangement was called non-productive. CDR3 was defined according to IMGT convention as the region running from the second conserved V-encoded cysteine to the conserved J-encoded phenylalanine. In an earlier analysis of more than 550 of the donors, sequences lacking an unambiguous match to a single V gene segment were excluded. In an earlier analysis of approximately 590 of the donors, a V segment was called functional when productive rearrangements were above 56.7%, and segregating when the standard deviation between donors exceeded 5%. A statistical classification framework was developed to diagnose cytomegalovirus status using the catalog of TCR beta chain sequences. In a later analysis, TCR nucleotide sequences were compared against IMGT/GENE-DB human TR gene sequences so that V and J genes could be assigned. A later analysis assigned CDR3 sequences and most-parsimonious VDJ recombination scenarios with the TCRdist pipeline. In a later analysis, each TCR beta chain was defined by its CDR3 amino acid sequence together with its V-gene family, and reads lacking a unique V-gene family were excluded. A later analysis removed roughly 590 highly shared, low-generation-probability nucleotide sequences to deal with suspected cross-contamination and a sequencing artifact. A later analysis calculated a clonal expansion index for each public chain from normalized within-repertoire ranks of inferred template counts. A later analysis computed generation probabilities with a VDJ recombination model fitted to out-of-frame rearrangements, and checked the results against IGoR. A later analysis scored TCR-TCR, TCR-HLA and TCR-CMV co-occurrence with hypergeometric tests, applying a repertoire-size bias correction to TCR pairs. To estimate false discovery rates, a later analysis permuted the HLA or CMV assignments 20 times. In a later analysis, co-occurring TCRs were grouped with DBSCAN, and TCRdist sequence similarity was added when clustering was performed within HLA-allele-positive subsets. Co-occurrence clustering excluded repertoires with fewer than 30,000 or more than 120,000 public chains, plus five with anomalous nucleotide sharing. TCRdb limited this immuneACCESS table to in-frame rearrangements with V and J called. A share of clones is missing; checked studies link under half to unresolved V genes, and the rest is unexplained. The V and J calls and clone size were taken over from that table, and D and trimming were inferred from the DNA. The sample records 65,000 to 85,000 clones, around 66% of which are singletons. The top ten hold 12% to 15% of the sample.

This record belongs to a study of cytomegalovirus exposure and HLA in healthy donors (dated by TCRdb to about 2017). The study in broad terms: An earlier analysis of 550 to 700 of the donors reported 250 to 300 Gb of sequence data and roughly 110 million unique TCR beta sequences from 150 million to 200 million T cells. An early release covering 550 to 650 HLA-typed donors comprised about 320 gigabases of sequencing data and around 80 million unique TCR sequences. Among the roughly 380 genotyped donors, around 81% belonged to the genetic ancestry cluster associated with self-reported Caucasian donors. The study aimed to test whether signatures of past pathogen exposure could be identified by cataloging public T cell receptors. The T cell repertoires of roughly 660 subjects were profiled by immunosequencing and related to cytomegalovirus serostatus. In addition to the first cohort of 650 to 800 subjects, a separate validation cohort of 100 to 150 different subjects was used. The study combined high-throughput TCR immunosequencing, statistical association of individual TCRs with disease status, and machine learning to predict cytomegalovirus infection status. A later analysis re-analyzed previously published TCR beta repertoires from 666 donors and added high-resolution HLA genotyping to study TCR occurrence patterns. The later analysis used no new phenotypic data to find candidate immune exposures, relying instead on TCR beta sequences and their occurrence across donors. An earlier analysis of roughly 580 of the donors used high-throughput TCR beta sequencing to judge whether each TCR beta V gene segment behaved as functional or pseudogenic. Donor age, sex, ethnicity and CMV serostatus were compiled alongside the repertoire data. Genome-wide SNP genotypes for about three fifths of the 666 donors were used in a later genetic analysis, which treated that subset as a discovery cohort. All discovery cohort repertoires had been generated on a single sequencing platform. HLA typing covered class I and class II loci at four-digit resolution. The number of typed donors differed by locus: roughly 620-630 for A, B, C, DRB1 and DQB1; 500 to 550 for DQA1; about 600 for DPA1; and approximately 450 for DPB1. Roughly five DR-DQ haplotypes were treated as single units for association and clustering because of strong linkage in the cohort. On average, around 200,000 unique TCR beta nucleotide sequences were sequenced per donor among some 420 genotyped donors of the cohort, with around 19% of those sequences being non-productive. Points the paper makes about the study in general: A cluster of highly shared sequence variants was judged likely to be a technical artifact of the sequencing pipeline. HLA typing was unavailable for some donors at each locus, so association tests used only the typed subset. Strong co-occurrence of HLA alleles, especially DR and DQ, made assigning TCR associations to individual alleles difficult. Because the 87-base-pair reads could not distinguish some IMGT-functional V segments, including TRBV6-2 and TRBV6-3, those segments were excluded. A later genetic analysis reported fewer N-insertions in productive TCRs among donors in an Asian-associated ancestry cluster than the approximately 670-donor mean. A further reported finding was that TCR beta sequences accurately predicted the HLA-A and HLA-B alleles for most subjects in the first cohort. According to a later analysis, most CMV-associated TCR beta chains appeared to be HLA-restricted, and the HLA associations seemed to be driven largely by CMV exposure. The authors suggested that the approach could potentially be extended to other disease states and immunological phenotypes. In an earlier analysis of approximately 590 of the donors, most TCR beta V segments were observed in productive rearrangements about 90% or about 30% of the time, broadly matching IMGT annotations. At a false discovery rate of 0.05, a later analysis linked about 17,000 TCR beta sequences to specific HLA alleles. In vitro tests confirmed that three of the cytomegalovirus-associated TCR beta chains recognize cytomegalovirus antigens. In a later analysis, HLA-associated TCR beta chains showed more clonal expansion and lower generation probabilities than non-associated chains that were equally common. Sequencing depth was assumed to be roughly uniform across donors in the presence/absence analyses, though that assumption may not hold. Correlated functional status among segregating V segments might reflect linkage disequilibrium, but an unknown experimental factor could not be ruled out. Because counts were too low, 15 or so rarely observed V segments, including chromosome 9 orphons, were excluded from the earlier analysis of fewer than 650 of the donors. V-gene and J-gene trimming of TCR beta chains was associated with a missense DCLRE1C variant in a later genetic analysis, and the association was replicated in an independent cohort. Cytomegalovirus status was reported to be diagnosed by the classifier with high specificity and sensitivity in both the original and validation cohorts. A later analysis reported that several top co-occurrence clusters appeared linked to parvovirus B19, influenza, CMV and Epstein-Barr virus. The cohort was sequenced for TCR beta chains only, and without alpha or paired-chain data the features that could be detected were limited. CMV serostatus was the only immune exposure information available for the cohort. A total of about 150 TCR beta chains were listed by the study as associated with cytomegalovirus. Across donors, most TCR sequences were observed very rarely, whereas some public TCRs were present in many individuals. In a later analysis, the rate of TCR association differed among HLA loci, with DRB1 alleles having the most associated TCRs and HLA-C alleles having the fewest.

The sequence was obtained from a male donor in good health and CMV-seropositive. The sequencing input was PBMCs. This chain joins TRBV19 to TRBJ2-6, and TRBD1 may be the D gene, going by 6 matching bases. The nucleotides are TGTGCCAGTAGTATAGAGGGCAGGGGTTCGTCTGGGGCCAACGTCCTGACTTTC. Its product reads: CASSIEGRGSSGANVLTF.